Listed below are T cell receptor beta chains from one sample, sequenced in a study of blood T cell repertoires in COVID-19. Here immunoSEQ multiplex PCR was the method, and the copy in TCRdb shows in-frame clones only, minus some. The table has roughly 300,000 clones, 70% to 90% seen once. The sample consisted of PBMCs or T cells enriched from blood (not recorded which). Receptors were obtained from a woman aged 25 to 39 who had recovered from COVID-19. Each CDR3 is given with its conserved first and last residue. The order of the fields is D gene, clone size, V gene, J gene, CDR3 protein, CDR3 DNA. The D gene is left open where the match is weak. Where a row states a size, it is once, few, many or the class of an expanded clone; other rows omit it.

NA	NA	TRBV9	TRBJ1-1	CASSVGPSTEAFF	TGTGCCAGCAGCGTAGGGCCGTCCACTGAAGCTTTCTTT
NA	few	TRBV30	TRBJ1-1	CAWTQGAQAEAFF	TGTGCCTGGACACAGGGTGCCCAGGCTGAAGCTTTCTTT
NA	NA	TRBV19	TRBJ1-5	CASSPGVGQPQHF	TGTGCCAGTAGTCCAGGGGTAGGGCAGCCCCAGCATTTT
TRBD1	NA	TRBV6-5	TRBJ1-2	CASSYSEGAYGYTF	TGTGCCAGCAGTTACTCAGAGGGGGCATATGGCTACACCTTC
NA	once	TRBV3-1/TRBV3-2	TRBJ1-2	CASSQDVRGIWGYTF	TGTGCCAGCAGCCAAGATGTGCGGGGAATATGGGGCTACACCTTC
NA	NA	TRBV5-6	TRBJ1-5	CASSWGENQPQHF	TGTGCCAGCAGCTGGGGGGAGAATCAGCCCCAGCATTTT
TRBD1	NA	TRBV6-5	TRBJ1-2	CASSSQLRQGRRYTF	TGTGCCAGCAGTTCCCAACTTAGACAGGGCAGGCGCTACACCTTC
NA	once	TRBV29-1	TRBJ1-4	CSGTAGEKLFF	TGCAGCGGGACGGCAGGGGAAAAACTGTTTTTT
NA	NA	TRBV11-3	TRBJ1-1	CASSLFGESEAFF	TGTGCCAGCAGCTTATTCGGGGAATCTGAAGCTTTCTTT
TRBD1	NA	TRBV2	TRBJ1-1	CATGTGDYTEAFF	TGTGCCACTGGGACAGGGGATTACACTGAAGCTTTCTTT
NA	NA	TRBV2	TRBJ2-2	CASRIQARVTGELFF	TGTGCCAGCAGGATACAAGCGAGGGTTACCGGGGAGCTGTTTTTT
NA	few	TRBV6-5	TRBJ1-2	CASSYSGLTNYGYTF	TGTGCCAGCAGTTATTCAGGGCTTACTAACTATGGCTACACCTTC
NA	NA	TRBV6-6	TRBJ2-7	CASSFSRTRPWEQYF	TGTGCCAGCAGTTTCTCCAGGACTCGACCCTGGGAGCAGTACTTC
TRBD1	NA	TRBV11-2	TRBJ1-1	CASSLGTGASEAFF	TGTGCCAGCAGCTTAGGGACAGGAGCGAGTGAAGCTTTCTTT
NA	NA	TRBV5-8	TRBJ1-5	CASRHSGAVSNQPQHF	TGTGCCAGCAGACACTCTGGGGCTGTAAGCAATCAGCCCCAGCATTTT
TRBD1	NA	TRBV4-3	TRBJ1-2	CASSQRPGTENYGYTF	TGCGCCAGCAGCCAACGTCCCGGGACAGAAAACTATGGCTACACCTTC
NA	NA	TRBV19	TRBJ2-2	CASSTLLDTGELFF	TGTGCCAGTAGTACCCTGTTAGACACCGGGGAGCTGTTTTTT
NA	once	TRBV3-1/TRBV3-2	TRBJ1-6	CASSQESNYSPLHF	TGTGCCAGCAGCCAAGAATCTAACTATTCACCCCTCCACTTT
TRBD2	NA	TRBV9	TRBJ2-3	CASSPRAGGGSTDTQYF	TGTGCCAGCAGCCCCCGCGCCGGCGGGGGGAGCACAGATACGCAGTATTTT
NA	NA	TRBV7-8	TRBJ1-1	CASSPPDRTLNTEAFF	TGTGCCAGCAGCCCGCCGGACAGAACTTTGAACACTGAAGCTTTCTTT
NA	NA	TRBV7-9	TRBJ2-2	CASSFPGTGELFF	TGTGCCAGCAGCTTCCCCGGCACCGGGGAGCTGTTTTTT
NA	NA	TRBV3-1/TRBV3-2	TRBJ1-6	CASSHARGDWFYNSPLHF	TGTGCCAGCAGCCACGCCCGGGGGGATTGGTTCTATAATTCACCCCTCCACTTT
NA	few	TRBV30	TRBJ2-5	CAWNWAKETQYF	TGTGCCTGGAACTGGGCTAAAGAGACCCAGTACTTC
NA	NA	TRBV19	TRBJ2-4	CASSWVAAGAKNIQYF	TGTGCCAGTAGTTGGGTGGCCGCCGGGGCCAAAAACATTCAGTACTTC
NA	NA	TRBV2	TRBJ1-1	CASSVTRNTEAFF	TGTGCCAGCAGCGTCACACGGAACACTGAAGCTTTCTTT
NA	NA	TRBV12-3/TRBV12-4	TRBJ1-2	CASRTGKGYTF	TGTGCCAGCAGGACGGGCAAGGGGTACACCTTC
NA	NA	TRBV12-3/TRBV12-4	TRBJ1-5	CASSLQFDQPQHF	TGTGCCAGCAGTTTACAGTTTGATCAGCCCCAGCATTTT
TRBD1	NA	TRBV12-5	TRBJ1-1	CASATTGEAFF	TGTGCTAGTGCCACGACAGGGGAAGCTTTCTTT
NA	NA	TRBV5-6	TRBJ2-5	CASSLGVGETQYF	TGTGCCAGCAGCTTGGGGGTGGGCGAGACCCAGTACTTC
NA	NA	TRBV30	TRBJ1-1	CAWKPNGNTEAFF	TGTGCCTGGAAACCTAATGGGAACACTGAAGCTTTCTTT
NA	NA	TRBV29-1	TRBJ1-2	CSVEKRVQAYGYTF	TGCAGCGTCGAGAAGAGAGTACAGGCCTATGGCTACACCTTC
NA	NA	TRBV5-1	TRBJ2-1	CASSLAGGTYNEQFF	TGCGCCAGCAGCTTGGCGGGGGGCACCTACAATGAGCAGTTCTTC
NA	NA	TRBV4-1	TRBJ1-5	CASSPLGQFDSNQPQHF	TGCGCCAGCAGCCCCCTTGGGCAGTTTGATAGCAATCAGCCCCAGCATTTT
NA	NA	TRBV4-3	TRBJ1-3	CASSQDSSLNSGNTIYF	TGCGCCAGCAGCCAAGATTCGTCACTCAACTCTGGAAACACCATATATTTT
NA	NA	TRBV9	TRBJ1-6	CASSGLGHDSPLHF	TGTGCCAGCAGCGGGTTGGGACATGATTCACCCCTCCACTTT
TRBD1	NA	TRBV19	TRBJ1-1	CASNPNWGTGDTEAFF	TGTGCCAGTAACCCGAATTGGGGGACAGGGGACACTGAAGCTTTCTTT